This record concerns one TCR beta chain sequence. Its specificity is unknown. Autoimmune disease history or systemic immunosuppression led to patients being barred. The entry originates in a study of OX40 agonist ivuxolimab in advanced cancers. Across the whole study: Recorded diagnoses for dose-escalation patients were hepatocellular carcinoma, melanoma, renal cell or head and neck cancer.

The assay was immunoSEQ multiplex PCR, and TCRdb's table has in-frame clones only and misses some. The data contain 90,000 to 100,000 clones, 75% to 95% of them singletons. The trim removed 4 bases at V and 0 bases at J, leaving 10 bases unmatched. CDR3 size: 17 residues. Germline V gene data show CDR1 as MDHEN and CDR2 as SYDVKM. Study outcomes and limitations: Some patients without response likewise showed low normalized clonal expansion. More expanded clones were found, on average, in CD8+ than in CD4+ T cells.

The rearrangement joins TRBV28 to TRBJ1-2, with 8 bases matching TRBD1. The origin of this receptor is an adult with an advanced solid tumor such as melanoma, head and neck, liver or kidney cancer. The sample consisted of CD4+ or CD8+ T cells sorted from blood, taken in a trial of the OX40 agonist ivuxolimab. The CDR3 nucleotides are TGTGCCAGCAGTTACTCAGGGGGCGGACGAGCTAACTATGGCTACACCTTC. It codes for CASSYSGGGRANYGYTF.